This is a list of T cell receptor beta chains from one sample in a study of metastatic and nonmetastatic thyroid tumors. TCRdb reassembled clones from the PCR reads with MiXCR. Seen here are tens of thousands of clones, roughly a quarter observed once, and the top ten hold 2.4%. Material for sequencing was blood. The receptors stem from a female donor with papillary thyroid cancer or a benign thyroid nodule (not recorded which). Some clones in this sample may be carry-over from other donors' samples. CDR3s include the opening cysteine and the closing phenylalanine or tryptophan. The D gene is left open where the match is weak. Expanded clones are given a class, and other clones once, few, many or no size at all.

>TRBJ2-7|TRBV28|many|-
CASTSTETYEQYF
TGTGCCAGCACTTCTACAGAGACATACGAGCAGTACTTC
>TRBJ1-6|TRBV6-1|-|-
CASRGGPGRPYNSPLHF
TGTGCCAGCAGGGGGGGCCCAGGGAGGCCCTATAATTCACCCCTCCACTTT
>TRBJ2-5|TRBV18|many|TRBD1
CASSPGQEETQYF
TGTGCCAGCTCACCGGGACAGGAAGAGACCCAGTACTTC
>TRBJ1-2|TRBV9|many|-
CASSPSSGMTVFYGYTF
TGTGCCAGCAGCCCAAGTAGCGGGATGACAGTTTTCTATGGCTACACCTTC
>TRBJ2-7|TRBV11-2|medium-sized|TRBD1
CASSFHRGEAYEQYF
TGTGCCAGCAGCTTTCACAGGGGGGAGGCCTACGAGCAGTACTTC
>TRBJ2-3|TRBV20-1|-|TRBD1
CSALGQGSTDTQYF
TGCAGTGCACTGGGACAGGGGAGCACAGATACGCAGTATTTT
>TRBJ2-5|TRBV4-1|many|-
CASSQSQGGETQYF
TGCGCCAGCAGCCAATCCCAGGGCGGGGAGACCCAGTACTTC
>TRBJ1-1|TRBV19|many|TRBD1
CASRDRVIPEAFF
TGTGCCAGTAGGGACAGGGTGATCCCTGAAGCTTTCTTT
>TRBJ1-4|TRBV6-1|few|-
CASGRTNEKLFF
TGTGCCAGCGGACGTACTAATGAAAAACTGTTTTTT
>TRBJ2-1|TRBV11-1|many|-
CASSLDQSSYNEQFF
TGTGCCAGCAGTCTTGACCAGAGCTCCTACAATGAGCAGTTCTTC
>TRBJ1-2|TRBV6-1|-|TRBD1
CASSLPGQGVKTYGYTF
TGTGCCAGCAGTCTACCGGGACAGGGGGTAAAAACCTATGGCTACACCTTC
>TRBJ2-7|TRBV9|medium-sized|-
CASSVDYGSGSYEQYF
TGTGCCAGCAGCGTAGATTACGGGAGTGGGAGCTACGAGCAGTACTTC
>TRBJ1-2|TRBV6-2/TRBV6-3|-|-
CASSSPGSRENGNTF
TGTGCCAGCAGTTCCCCCGGGAGCCGGGAGAATGGCAACACCTTC
>TRBJ2-3|TRBV24-1|-|-
CATSVGGTGPQYF
TGTGCCACCAGTGTGGGAGGAACAGGTCCGCAGTATTTT
>TRBJ2-1|TRBV28|many|TRBD1
CASRLDRGLKNEQFF
TGTGCCAGCAGGTTGGACAGGGGACTTAAAAATGAGCAGTTCTTC
>TRBJ1-1|TRBV29-1|-|-
CSVSVAPSEAFF
TGCAGCGTTTCGGTGGCCCCGTCTGAAGCTTTCTTT
>TRBJ2-1|TRBV7-2|many|TRBD2
CASSLATSGRSRGYNEQFF
TGTGCCAGCAGCTTAGCCACTAGCGGGAGAAGTAGAGGGTACAATGAGCAGTTCTTC